This T cell receptor (beta chain) was captured by sequencing in a study of OX40 agonist ivuxolimab in advanced cancers. Assay: immunoSEQ multiplex PCR; the TCRdb copy retains only in-frame clones and omits some. The data contain 70,000 to 90,000 clones, 65% to 85% of them seen just once; the ten biggest clones take up roughly 7.3%. This CDR3 spans 14 amino acids. Germline assignment: CDR1 SGHTA and CDR2 FQGNSA. V was trimmed by 3 bases and J by 4 bases, leaving 11 bases between them. This sample comprised CD4+ or CD8+ T cells sorted from blood, obtained in a trial of the OX40 agonist ivuxolimab. This chain joins TRBV7-2 and TRBJ2-3; D might be TRBD1 or TRBD2, each matching 5 bases. This clonotype originated in an adult with an advanced solid tumor such as melanoma, head and neck, liver or kidney cancer. The CDR3 reads CASSFWDVSDTQYF. The CDR3 DNA sequence: TGTGCCAGCAGCTTCTGGGACGTCTCAGATACGCAGTATTTT.